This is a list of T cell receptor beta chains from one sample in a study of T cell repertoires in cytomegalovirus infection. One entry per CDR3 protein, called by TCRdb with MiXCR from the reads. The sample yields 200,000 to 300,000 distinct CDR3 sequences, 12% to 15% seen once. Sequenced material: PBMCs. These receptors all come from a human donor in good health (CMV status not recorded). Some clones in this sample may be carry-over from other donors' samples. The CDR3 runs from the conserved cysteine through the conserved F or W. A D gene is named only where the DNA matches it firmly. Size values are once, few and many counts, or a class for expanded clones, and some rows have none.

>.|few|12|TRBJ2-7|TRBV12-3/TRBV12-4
CASSTTFYEQYF
TGTGCCAGCAGTACGACCTTCTACGAGCAGTACTTC
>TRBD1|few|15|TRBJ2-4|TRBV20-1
CSAGDRESEGDIQYF
TGCAGTGCTGGGGACAGGGAAAGTGAGGGGGACATTCAGTACTTC
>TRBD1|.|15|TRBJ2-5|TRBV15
CATSRSGTGQVTQYF
TGTGCCACCAGCAGATCCGGGACAGGCCAGGTGACCCAGTACTTC
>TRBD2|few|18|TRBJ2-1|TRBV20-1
CSAKSPYIAGVKEGEQFF
TGCAGTGCAAAGAGTCCCTATATAGCGGGAGTAAAAGAGGGTGAGCAGTTCTTC
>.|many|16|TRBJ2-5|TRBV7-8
CASSVRRPRDQETQYF
TGTGCCAGCAGCGTCCGACGGCCAAGAGACCAAGAGACCCAGTACTTC
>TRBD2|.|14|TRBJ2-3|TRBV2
CASLAGAHTDTQYF
TGTGCCAGTCTAGCGGGGGCGCACACAGATACGCAGTATTTT
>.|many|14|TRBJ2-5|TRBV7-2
CASSLDPSVETQYF
TGTGCCAGCAGCTTAGATCCTAGCGTGGAGACCCAGTACTTC
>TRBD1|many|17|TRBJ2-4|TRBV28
CASKPGGGGLTKNIQYF
TGTGCCAGCAAACCAGGGGGCGGAGGGTTAACCAAAAACATTCAGTACTTC
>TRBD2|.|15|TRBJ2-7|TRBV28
CASRILAGGPYEQYF
TGTGCCAGCAGAATTCTAGCGGGAGGGCCCTACGAGCAGTACTTC
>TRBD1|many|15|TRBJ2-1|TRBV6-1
CASSTYPRTGNEQFF
TGTGCCAGCAGTACTTACCCCAGGACAGGCAATGAGCAGTTCTTC
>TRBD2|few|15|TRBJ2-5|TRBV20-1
CSASPLAGEGETQYF
TGCAGTGCTAGCCCCTTAGCGGGGGAGGGGGAGACCCAGTACTTC
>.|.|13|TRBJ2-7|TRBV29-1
CSYQEGSSYEQYF
TGCAGCTACCAAGAGGGAAGCTCCTACGAGCAGTACTTC
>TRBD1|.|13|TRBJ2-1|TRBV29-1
CSVSPTGGNEQFF
TGCAGCGTTTCCCCGACAGGGGGCAATGAGCAGTTCTTC
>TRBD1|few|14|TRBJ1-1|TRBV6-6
CASSSPGTVTEAFF
TGTGCCAGCAGTTCCCCAGGGACAGTAACTGAAGCTTTCTTT
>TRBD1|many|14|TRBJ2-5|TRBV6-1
CASSMGQGRETQYF
TGTGCCAGCAGCATGGGACAGGGACGCGAGACCCAGTACTTC
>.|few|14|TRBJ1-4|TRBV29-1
CSVGGRATNEKLFF
TGCAGCGTTGGCGGCCGGGCAACTAATGAAAAACTGTTTTTT
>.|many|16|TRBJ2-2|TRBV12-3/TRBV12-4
CASHTPRIGDTGELFF
TGTGCCAGCCATACCCCCCGTATTGGCGACACCGGGGAGCTGTTTTTT
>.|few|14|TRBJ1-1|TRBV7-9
CASISGTGNTEAFF
TGTGCCAGCATTTCCGGAACAGGGAACACTGAAGCTTTCTTT
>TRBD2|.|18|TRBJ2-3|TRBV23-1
CASSQSGASGRPTDTQYF
TGCGCCAGCAGTCAATCAGGGGCTAGCGGGAGACCCACAGATACGCAGTATTTT
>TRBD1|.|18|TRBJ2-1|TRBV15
CATSITPSRQGLYNEQFF
TGTGCCACCAGCATAACCCCCTCGAGACAGGGGCTTTACAATGAGCAGTTCTTC
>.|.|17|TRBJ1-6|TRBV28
CASSPLTRGGVKSPLHF
TGTGCCAGCAGCCCCCTCACGAGAGGCGGGGTAAAATCACCCCTCCACTTT